These T cell receptor beta chains were read from a single sample in a study of Ad26.COV2.S vaccination and SARS-CoV-2 variants. The repertoire was sequenced with immunoSEQ multiplex PCR; TCRdb's copy has only in-frame clones and lacks some. The table includes around 250,000 clones, more than 75% detected once. The sequencing used peripheral blood, collected in a trial of Ad26.COV2.S vaccine versus placebo. These receptors all stem from a person aged 18-60 years who received the Ad26.COV2.S COVID-19 vaccine or a placebo. Each CDR3 is given with its conserved first and last residue.

V gene: TRBV6-5
CDR3 length: 15
CDR3 protein: CASSYSTGGSYGYTF

V gene: TRBV18
CDR3 length: 17
CDR3 protein: CASSLPITGNSGNTIYF

V gene: TRBV6-1
CDR3 length: 15
CDR3 protein: CASSEGPGLNTEAFF

V gene: TRBV7-2
CDR3 length: 12
CDR3 protein: CASSYDREGYTF

V gene: TRBV5-1
CDR3 length: 13
CDR3 protein: CASSLDSNQPQHF

V gene: TRBV30
CDR3 length: 14
CDR3 protein: CAWSAPERAAGYTF

V gene: TRBV27
CDR3 length: 14
CDR3 protein: CASSYTTAEAGYTF

V gene: TRBV6-5
CDR3 length: 13
CDR3 protein: CASRTSPTDTQYF

V gene: TRBV6-6
CDR3 length: 13
CDR3 protein: CASHPGGSYEQYF

V gene: TRBV12-3/TRBV12-4
CDR3 length: 12
CDR3 protein: CASSFGQVIAFF

V gene: TRBV24-1
CDR3 length: 15
CDR3 protein: CATSESLAGLETQYF

V gene: TRBV6-2/TRBV6-3
CDR3 length: 16
CDR3 protein: CASSSGAGTGLREQYF

V gene: TRBV7-9
CDR3 length: 13
CDR3 protein: CASSFSNTGELFF

V gene: TRBV12-3/TRBV12-4
CDR3 length: 11
CDR3 protein: CASSLQGVQDF

V gene: TRBV14
CDR3 length: 15
CDR3 protein: CASSQVGRPSTEAFF

V gene: TRBV10-2
CDR3 length: 15
CDR3 protein: CASSEDRLSTDTQYF

V gene: TRBV27
CDR3 length: 13
CDR3 protein: CASTPGQNTEAFF